This TCR beta chain is from a study of vaccination effects on CD4 cells after COVID-19. Germline V gene data show CDR1 as SGHNT and CDR2 as YYREEE (reference sequence). The CDR3 extends over 15 amino acids. The trim removed 4 bases at V and 7 bases at J, leaving 8 bases unmatched. Expansion with viral peptide pools was applied to antigen-specific CD4+ T cells by the ViraFEST assay prior to sequencing. After less than 11 days in culture, the CD4+ T cells were isolated. Vaccine administered to participants consisted of two doses of either BNT162b2 or mRNA-1273. IL-2 at about 10 IU/ml and peptides at around 9.6 ug/ml were added to cultured PBMC, more than 1.5 million per well. Cultures got half-medium changes with IL-2 on days 3 and 7. A word on this clone: Its antigen is unidentified.

The assay was immunoSEQ multiplex PCR, and TCRdb's table has in-frame clones only and misses some. The sample carries around 81,000 clones, over 70% recorded once. This material consisted of CD4+ T cells from PBMCs cultured with HCoV-OC43 spike peptides, taken after COVID-19 vaccination. Subset in this sample: HCoV-OC43 spike overlapping peptide pool stimulation. This rearrangement joins TRBV5-4 to TRBJ1-6; TRBD1 matches 7 bases. The sequence derives from a human donor who received a COVID-19 vaccine. CDR3 sequence: CASSLPGQPNSPLHF. The DNA of the CDR3 is TGTGCCAGCAGCCTGCCGGGACAGCCCAATTCACCCCTCCACTTT. The variable domain in full, completed from reference TRBV5-4 and TRBJ1-6, reads ETGVTQSPTHLIKTRGQQVTLRCSSQSGHNTVSWYQQALGQGPQFIFQYYREEENGRGNFPPRFSGLQFPNYSSELNVNALELDDSALYLCASSLPGQPNSPLHFGNGTRLTVT.